A single sample is the source of the 10 T cell receptor beta chains below, sequenced in a study of STAT3 mutations in large granular lymphocyte leukemia. Data came from immunoSEQ multiplex PCR; TCRdb stores just in-frame clones and leaves some out. The sample has under 15,000 clones, roughly 90% seen once. The antigens of these receptors remain unknown. Study-level results: At least one immunodominant TCR beta clonotype appeared in every T-cell large granular lymphocyte leukemia patient.

Sequenced sample: peripheral blood mononuclear cells. The receptors were sampled from a man aged 40-55 years with T-cell large granular lymphocyte leukemia. Some clones in this sample may be carry-over from other donors' samples.

The table lists this clone with a few counts. CDR3 DNA sequence: TGTGCCAGCAGTTACGACAGCCTAACTGAAGCTTTCTTT. As protein: CASSYDSLTEAFF. The J gene is TRBJ1-1, the V gene TRBV6-5; D might be TRBD1 (5 bases). CDR3 length: 13 amino acids. The ends were cut back, 2 bases at V and 5 bases at J, with 9 bases in the middle. Germline CDR1 reads MNHEY; CDR2 reads SVGAGI.

This sequence joins TRBV7-9 and TRBJ1-1; 8 bases fit TRBD1. This CDR3 is built from 14 residues. V dropped 5 bases and J dropped 5; count of bases not matched to a gene: 7. CDR1 and CDR2 from the germline V gene are SEHNR and FQNEAQ (reference sequence). This CDR3 reads CASSAGQGGTEAFF. As DNA, the CDR3 is TGTGCCAGCAGCGCCGGACAGGGAGGGACTGAAGCTTTCTTT.

The genes are TRBV7-9 and TRBJ1-2, with a tentative D call TRBD1 (6 bases). Germline CDR1 and CDR2: SEHNR and FQNEAQ (reference sequence). Trimming shortened V by 2 bases and J by 5 bases, and 15 bases separated the two germline ends. The CDR3 has 15 amino acids. The CDR3 loop reads CASSLLGTLAYGYTF. In DNA, the CDR3 is TGTGCCAGCAGCTTATTAGGGACACTAGCATATGGCTACACCTTC.

The chain has TRBV29-1 and TRBJ2-5; 7 bases agree with TRBD1. Germline trimming cut 7 bases from V and 4 bases from J; bases unmatched to any gene: 6. This CDR3 is 12 amino acids long. Germline CDR1 SQVTM, CDR2 ANQGSEA. The CDR3: CSGRTGGETQYF. CDR3 in DNA: TGCAGCGGAAGGACAGGAGGAGAGACCCAGTACTTC.

V usage is TRBV18 and J usage is TRBJ2-7, with no clear D. Germline CDR1 and CDR2: KGHSH and LQKENI. Between the trimmed V and J ends, which lost 5 bases and 0 bases, there was a span of 17 bases. This CDR3 has 16 amino acids. CDR3 in amino acids: CASSSAPDRSSYEQYF. DNA for the CDR3: TGTGCCAGCTCATCCGCCCCGGACCGATCCTCCTACGAGCAGTACTTC.

The CDR3 nucleotides read TGTGCCAGTACCCACGGGACGGCTTATAATTCACCCCTCCACTTT. Its protein product is CASTHGTAYNSPLHF. The chain employs TRBV19 and TRBJ1-6; a weak D match, TRBD1 (5 bases). Germline assignment: CDR1 LNHDA and CDR2 SQIVND (reference sequence). This CDR3 contains 15 residues. V lost 7 bases and J 4 bases, leaving 14 bases between the germline ends.

This rearrangement joins TRBV7-2 to TRBJ2-7; D call uncertain. Looked up from germline, CDR1 is SGHTA and CDR2 is FQGNSA. Trimming stripped 3 bases from V and 2 bases from J, with 17 bases between. CDR3 size: 16 residues. CDR3 loop: CASSFHNLRSTYEQYF. DNA of the CDR3: TGTGCCAGCAGCTTTCATAATCTACGGAGTACCTACGAGCAGTACTTC.

The V gene is TRBV30, the J gene TRBJ1-6, with 7 bases identical to TRBD1. V shed 3 bases, J shed 8 bases, and the junction held 13 bases outside the gene matches. The length of the CDR3 is 16 residues. CDR1 is GTSNPN and CDR2 is SVGIG in the germline V gene (reference sequence). The CDR3 is CAWSVNEGQPYSPLHF. The CDR3 region has the DNA TGTGCCTGGAGCGTAAATGAGGGACAGCCTTATTCACCCCTCCACTTT.

The chain carries TRBV14 and TRBJ1-6; no clear D. Germline V gives CDR1 SGHDN, CDR2 FVKESK. V lost 4 bases and J lost 7, with 11 bases in between. CDR3 size: 14 residues. The CDR3 coding sequence is TGTGCCAGCAGCCTGGTCGGACGGAATTCACCCCTCCACTTT. This codes for CASSLVGRNSPLHF.

The V and J genes are TRBV7-2 and TRBJ2-3; 9 nucleotides match TRBD1. CDR3 length: 15 amino acids. With 8 bases clipped from V and 4 bases from J, the junction kept 10 bases outside the gene matches. Germline values: CDR1 SGHTA, CDR2 FQGNSA. The CDR3 loop reads CASRLGRTGADTQYF. CDR3 DNA sequence: TGTGCCAGCCGGCTCGGCAGGACAGGGGCAGATACGCAGTATTTT.